The 19 T cell receptor beta chains listed next were all sequenced from one sample in a study of breast tumors, draining lymph nodes, adjacent tissues listed by TCRdb under 2016. Lymph node samples came from the axillary draining lymph nodes of breast cancer patients. The library was generated by multiplex PCR. Instrument used: Illumina HiSeq 2000. TCRdb applied fastp at Q25 and MiXCR to the public reads, then kept only in-frame beta chains. A single entry per CDR3 protein holds the most common genes and DNA from its merged rows. The sample includes about 180,000 distinct CDR3 sequences, with 30% to 35% observed a single time. In total, the top ten clones hold approximately 4.3% of the sample. The sequencing sample was made of axillary lymph node tissue. These receptors were taken from a female donor with breast cancer. Some clones in this sample may be carry-over from other donors' samples.

This clonotype was recorded many times. CDR3 sequence (DNA): TGTGCCAGCAGGGAGGGGACAGAACCCTACAATGAGCAGTTCTTC. Its protein is CASREGTEPYNEQFF. The V gene is TRBV25-1, the J gene TRBJ2-1, with D possibly matching TRBD1 (7 bases). The V and J ends lost 6 bases and 2 bases respectively, with 14 bases between them. CDR1 is MGHDK, CDR2 SYGVNS, per germline. CDR3 length equals 15 residues.

On this clonotype: Likely a read error: the CDR3 ends without its conserved phenylalanine or tryptophan. The chain uses TRBV20-1 and TRBJ1-4, with 8 bases aligning to TRBD1. There are 13 residues in the CDR3. In germline, CDR1 is DFQATT, CDR2 SNEGSKA (reference sequence). The V segment lost 6 bases and the J segment 7 bases; nucleotides outside the gene matches: 7. CDR3 sequence: CSAGAGGREKLFY. CDR3 sequence (DNA): TGCAGTGCCGGGGCAGGGGGCCGTGAAAAACTGTTTTAT.

This clonotype has a count of ten or more. The gene calls are TRBV4-1 and TRBJ2-5, with TRBD2 matching over 7 bases. Germline assignment: CDR1 MGHRA and CDR2 YSYEKL. J lost 3 bases, V lost 4 bases, and 5 bases had no gene match. The CDR3 covers 14 residues. This CDR3 is CASSPTRGEETQYF. The CDR3, as DNA: TGCGCCAGCAGCCCCACCCGGGGGGAAGAGACCCAGTACTTC.

This clonotype has at least ten counts. The J gene is TRBJ2-3, the V gene TRBV6-1; 9 bases are shared with TRBD1. This CDR3 region has 17 residues. V was pared by 0 bases and J by 3 bases, with 7 bases of the junction left unmatched. Per germline, CDR1 MNHNS and CDR2 SASEGT. CDR3 in DNA: TGTGCCAGCAGTGAAGCTCGCGGGACAGGGAGAACAGATACGCAGTATTTT. Protein: CASSEARGTGRTDTQYF.

Remarks on this clonotype: This clone may be a read error of a much larger clone one base away. The conserved final phenylalanine or tryptophan is absent from the CDR3, which likely points to a read error. The V and J genes are TRBV30 and TRBJ2-7; TRBD2 agrees at 12 bases. This CDR3 spans 13 amino acids. V was clipped by 4 bases and J by 6 bases; unmatched bases: 4. Germline CDR1 GTSNPN, CDR2 SVGIG (reference sequence). The CDR3, as DNA: TGTGCCTGGAACCAACTAGCGGGAGGCGAGCAGTACCTC. Protein sequence: CAWNQLAGGEQYL.

A few counts support this clonotype. This sequence joins TRBV27 and TRBJ1-2; 7 bases map to TRBD1. The germline V gene has CDR1 MNHEY and CDR2 SMNVEV (reference sequence). Trimming took 5 bases from V and 3 from J; bases not matched to a gene: 6. The CDR3 consists of 14 residues. CDR3 residues: CASSRDSGDYGYTF. The CDR3 DNA is TGTGCCAGCAGTCGGGACAGTGGGGACTATGGCTACACCTTC.

This chain links TRBV2 with TRBJ1-3, with a possible D match to TRBD1 (5 bases). The CDR3 runs 15 residues. Germline CDR1 SNHLY, CDR2 FYNNEI. V was shortened by 7 bases and J by 8 bases, with 21 bases between the two germline ends. CDR3 sequence: CASTETDNYGYTIYF. The CDR3 DNA is TGTGCCAGCACCGAGACAGACAACTATGGCTACACCATATATTTT.

This clonotype was seen more than once but under ten times. V gene TRBV3-1 combines with J gene TRBJ1-4, with a possible D match to TRBD1 (6 bases). The CDR3 spans 17 residues. V was pared by 0 bases and J by 8 bases, with 19 bases between. Germline CDR1 is LGHDT and CDR2 is YNNKEL (reference sequence). The CDR3 region has the DNA TGTGCCAGCAGCCAAGATATATCTTCCGGGACACTCGAAAAACTGTTTTTT. Residues: CASSQDISSGTLEKLFF.

This clonotype was seen ten or more times. The V call is TRBV6-4, the J call TRBJ2-7; 7 positions match TRBD2. This CDR3 has 13 amino acids. Germline trimming cut 4 bases from V and 3 bases from J; bases unmatched to any gene: 3. Looked up from germline, CDR1 is MRHNA and CDR2 is SNTAGT. DNA of the CDR3: TGTGCCAGCAGTGTCTGGGGGGGCTACGAGCAGTACTTC. Protein sequence: CASSVWGGYEQYF.

With regard to this clonotype: This clone may be a read error of a much larger clone one base away. The gene calls are TRBV11-2 and TRBJ2-7; 10 bases match TRBD2. The CDR3 sequence is 16 residues long. Germline-derived CDR1 and CDR2 are SGHAT and FQNNGV. The trim removed 5 bases at V and 3 bases at J, leaving 10 bases unmatched. Here the CDR3 DNA reads TGTGCCAGCAGCCGAAGGTCGGCTAGCGGGGGCTACGAGCAGTACTTC. Amino acid sequence: CASSRRSASGGYEQYF.

A note on this clonotype: This may stem from a read error, because a much larger clone lies one nucleotide away. The J gene is TRBJ2-7, the V gene TRBV5-4; D unresolved. Deletions cut 4 bases from V and 3 bases from J, with 11 bases between. This CDR3 comprises 13 residues. Germline V CDR1 and CDR2: SGHNT, YYREEE (reference sequence). The CDR3 coding sequence is TGTGCCAGCAGCGCCGGAGTTTACTACGAGCAGTACTTC. Its protein product is CASSAGVYYEQYF.

This clonotype appeared many times. V and J are TRBV5-5 and TRBJ2-6; D remains unclear. The CDR3 extends over 14 amino acids. Germline CDR1 reads SGHKS; CDR2 reads YYEKEE (reference sequence). Deletions cut 10 bases from V and 1 base from J, with 12 bases between. The CDR3, as DNA: TGTGCCTCAAGACCCGCTTCTGGGGCCAACGTCCTGACTTTC. Its protein is CASRPASGANVLTF.

V gene TRBV19 combines with J gene TRBJ1-3, with D maybe TRBD1 (6 bases). The CDR3 is made up of 17 amino acids. In germline, CDR1 is LNHDA, CDR2 SQIVND (reference sequence). The V end was cut by 6 bases, the J end by 8 bases, with 26 bases between. CDR3 residues: CASRNAQGKIYGYTIYF. In DNA form, the CDR3 reads TGTGCCAGTAGAAACGCCCAGGGGAAGATCTATGGCTACACCATATATTTT.

The chain links TRBV3-1 to TRBJ1-2; D is unclear. With 1 base removed from V and 5 bases from J, the gap between germline ends came to 2 bases. Germline lookup yields CDR1 LGHDT and CDR2 YNNKEL (reference sequence). The CDR3 runs 11 residues. CDR3 protein: CASSQGYGYTF. The CDR3, as DNA: TGTGCCAGCAGCCAAGGGTATGGCTACACCTTC.

This clonotype came up many times. V is TRBV18 and J is TRBJ2-3; 7 bases line up with TRBD1. The CDR3 is made up of 15 amino acids. The germline V gene encodes CDR1 KGHSH and CDR2 LQKENI. V trimming: 2 bases; J trimming: 5 bases; junction bases outside the gene matches: 7. CDR3 sequence (DNA): TGTGCCAGCTCACCAGCCGGGACAGCGAGAGATACGCAGTATTTT. This gives the protein CASSPAGTARDTQYF.

V is TRBV19 and J is TRBJ1-1; D ambiguous. Trimming removed 4 bases from V and 4 bases from J, with 7 bases in between. The CDR3 runs to 12 residues. Germline V gene sequence: CDR1 LNHDA, CDR2 SQIVND (reference sequence). The CDR3 protein is CASSRVGTEAFF. Written as DNA, the CDR3 is TGTGCCAGTAGTAGGGTGGGCACTGAAGCTTTCTTT. Together with reference TRBV19 and TRBJ1-1, the CDR3 gives the full variable domain: DGGITQSPKYLFRKEGQNVTLSCEQNLNHDAMYWYRQDPGQGLRLIYYSQIVNDFQKGDIAEGYSVSREKKESFPLTVTSAQKNPTAFYLCASSRVGTEAFFGQGTRLTVV.

This clonotype was seen a few times. The rearrangement uses TRBV27 and TRBJ2-1, with 9 bases fitting TRBD1. The CDR3 contains 15 residues. The ends lost 5 bases at V and 1 base at J; junction bases unmatched: 3. CDR1 is MNHEY, CDR2 SMNVEV, per germline (reference sequence). This chain's CDR3 is CASSVTGGSYNEQFF. The CDR3 nucleotides are TGTGCCAGCAGTGTGACAGGGGGGTCCTACAATGAGCAGTTCTTC.

Ten or more counts support this clonotype. Here the CDR3 DNA reads TGTGCCAGCAGTTACGGCTTCCGTCCATCAGATACGCAGTATTTT. Its translation: CASSYGFRPSDTQYF. This chain connects TRBV6-5 to TRBJ2-3; D gene unclear. This CDR3 is 15 amino acids long. CDR1 and CDR2 from the germline V gene are MNHEY and SVGAGI. V lost 2 bases to trimming and J lost 4 bases, with 13 bases between them.

The chain employs TRBV29-1 and TRBJ1-4; no definite D call. V was trimmed by 1 base and J by 8 bases, leaving 11 bases between them. Germline V lookup: CDR1 SQVTM, CDR2 ANQGSEA. The CDR3 is made up of 13 amino acids. CDR3: CSVEAQRGEKLFF. DNA for the CDR3: TGCAGCGTTGAAGCCCAGAGAGGGGAAAAACTGTTTTTT.